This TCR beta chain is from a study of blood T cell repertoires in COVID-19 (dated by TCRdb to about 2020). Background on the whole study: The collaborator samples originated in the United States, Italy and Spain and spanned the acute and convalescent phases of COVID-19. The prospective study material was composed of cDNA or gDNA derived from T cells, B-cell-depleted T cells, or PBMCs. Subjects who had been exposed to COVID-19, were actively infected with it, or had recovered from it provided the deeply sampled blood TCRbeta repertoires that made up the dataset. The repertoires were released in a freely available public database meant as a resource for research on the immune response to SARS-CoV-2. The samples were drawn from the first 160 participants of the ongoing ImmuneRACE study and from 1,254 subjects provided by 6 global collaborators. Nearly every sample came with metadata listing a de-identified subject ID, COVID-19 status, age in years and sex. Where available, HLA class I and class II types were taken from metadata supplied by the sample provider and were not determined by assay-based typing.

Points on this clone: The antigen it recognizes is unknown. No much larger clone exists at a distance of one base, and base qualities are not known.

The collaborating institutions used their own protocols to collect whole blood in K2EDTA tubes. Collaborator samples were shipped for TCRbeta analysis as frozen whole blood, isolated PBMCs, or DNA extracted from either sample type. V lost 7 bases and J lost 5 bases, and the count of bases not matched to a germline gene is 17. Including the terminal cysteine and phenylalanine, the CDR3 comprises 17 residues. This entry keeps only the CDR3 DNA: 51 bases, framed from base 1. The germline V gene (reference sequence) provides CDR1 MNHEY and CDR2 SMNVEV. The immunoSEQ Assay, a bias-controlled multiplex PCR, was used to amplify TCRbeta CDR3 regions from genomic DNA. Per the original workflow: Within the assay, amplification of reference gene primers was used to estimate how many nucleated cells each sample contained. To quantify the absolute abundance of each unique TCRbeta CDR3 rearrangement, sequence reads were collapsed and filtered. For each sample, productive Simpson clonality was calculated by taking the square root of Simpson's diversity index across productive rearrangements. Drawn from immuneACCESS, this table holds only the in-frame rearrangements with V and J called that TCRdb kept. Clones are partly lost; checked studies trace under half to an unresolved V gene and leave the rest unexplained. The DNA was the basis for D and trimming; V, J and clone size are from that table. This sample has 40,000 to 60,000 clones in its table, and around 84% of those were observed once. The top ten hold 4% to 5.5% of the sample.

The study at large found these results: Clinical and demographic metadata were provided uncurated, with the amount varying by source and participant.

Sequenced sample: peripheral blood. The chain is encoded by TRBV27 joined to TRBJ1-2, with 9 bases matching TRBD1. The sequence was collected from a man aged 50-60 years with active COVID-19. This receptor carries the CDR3 CASTTTWDRAIGYGYTF. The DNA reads TGTGCCAGCACTACGACTTGGGACAGGGCGATTGGTTATGGCTACACCTTC.